This TCR beta chain was recovered during a study of cytomegalovirus exposure and HLA in healthy donors. PCR involved 60 Vbeta and 13 Jbeta primers. The assay was immunoSEQ multiplex PCR, and TCRdb's table has in-frame clones only and misses some. The profile shows about 200,000 clones, 79% of them singletons. Study-wide results and limits: Among the most significant clusters, several appeared linked to common viral pathogens in a later analysis.

This clone was observed once. The antigen is undetermined. The junction and the germline gene differ at one end; a read error may be behind it. Germline V CDR1 and CDR2: SGHTA, FQGNSA. The CDR3 runs to 15 residues. V and J are TRBV7-2 and TRBJ2-3; the match to TRBD2 covers 11 bases. The sequence came from a woman aged 25 to 39 in good health and CMV-seropositive. Sequenced sample: PBMCs. CDR3 protein: CASSLAGGDWDTQYF. CDR3 DNA: TGTGCCAGCAGCCTAGCGGGGGGAGACTGGGATACGCAGTATTTT.